This T cell receptor beta chain was sequenced during a study of blood T cell repertoires in COVID-19. Authors' data handling: The assay estimated nucleated cells by amplifying reference gene primers. Sequenced by immunoSEQ multiplex PCR; TCRdb stores in-frame clones only, minus some. V, J and clone size are taken as reported in that table, and D and trimming were inferred from the DNA itself. Counted here are about 300,000 clones, over 75% occurring once; the ten biggest clones make up less than 4.5%. Trimming cost V 1 base and J 10 bases, with 10 bases left between them. This CDR3 has 11 residues. Germline assignment: CDR1 DFQATT and CDR2 SNEGSKA (reference sequence). Cohort 3 donors were reported recovered after two negative PCRs, clearance, or symptom resolution.

The receptor comes from a man aged 25-40 years who had recovered from COVID-19. Specimen: PBMCs or T cells enriched from blood (not recorded which). The V gene is TRBV20-1, the J gene TRBJ1-1; D is possibly TRBD1 (6 bases). The CDR3 sequence: CSARVGGGAFF. The DNA of the CDR3 is TGCAGTGCTAGAGTGGGAGGGGGAGCTTTCTTT.